Described below is a single T cell receptor (beta chain) sequence and its context. The assay was immunoSEQ multiplex PCR, and TCRdb's table has in-frame clones only and misses some. This table has 65,000 to 95,000 clones, 70% to 90% appearing once. The length of the CDR3 is 12 residues. Germline V CDR1 and CDR2: SEHNR, FQNEAQ (reference sequence). Germline trimming cut 5 bases from V and 9 bases from J; bases unmatched to any gene: 0. This record comes from a study of control samples from healthy donors and cancer patients. Sequenced input: blood. The sequence derives from a man aged 50 to 59 in good health. The J gene is TRBJ2-1, the V gene TRBV7-9; 11 nucleotides agree with TRBD2. CDR3 protein: CASSGLAGEQFF. CDR3 DNA sequence: TGTGCCAGCAGCGGACTAGCGGGTGAGCAGTTCTTC.